The text below deals with one TCR beta chain. TCRdb keeps only in-frame clones here, not all; method: immunoSEQ multiplex PCR. This table holds around 250,000 clones, approximately 87% found once. The length of the CDR3 is 19 residues. CDR1 SGHDT and CDR2 YYEEEE come from the germline V gene. V lost 4 bases to trimming and J lost 0 bases, with 26 bases between them. This specimen comes from a study of blood T cell repertoires in COVID-19. Study summary: Some COVID-19 samples were acute and others convalescent; all came from the United States, Italy and Spain. PBMCs, B-cell-depleted T cells, or T cells provided the cDNA or gDNA that made up the material.

The chain recombines TRBV5-6 with TRBJ2-7; possibly TRBD1 for D (6 bases). The sample was peripheral blood. The clonotype comes from a man in his sixties with acute or convalescent COVID-19. CDR3 in DNA: TGTGCCAGCAGCGTCCTTCTCCTCTTAGGACAGAAGAGCTCCTACGAGCAGTACTTC. Its protein is CASSVLLLLGQKSSYEQYF.